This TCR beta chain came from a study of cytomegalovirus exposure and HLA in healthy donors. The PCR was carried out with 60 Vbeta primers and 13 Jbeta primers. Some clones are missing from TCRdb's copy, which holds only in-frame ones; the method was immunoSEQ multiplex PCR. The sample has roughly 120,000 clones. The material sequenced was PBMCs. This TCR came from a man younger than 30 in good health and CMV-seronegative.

Here the CDR3 DNA reads TGTGCCAGCAGCTTAGAACAGGGGGATGAAAAACTGTTTTTT. It specifies CASSLEQGDEKLFF. The J gene is TRBJ1-4, the V gene TRBV11-2; 8 bases line up with TRBD1. This CDR3 has 14 amino acids. J was trimmed by 6 bases and V by 0 bases; bases with no gene match: 0. Germline V gene sequence: CDR1 SGHAT, CDR2 FQNNGV.